Listed here are 10 T cell receptor beta chains from one sample, sequenced in a study of blood T cells in healthy people across ages (dated by TCRdb to between 2014 and 2016). Libraries came from 5' RACE. Sequencing was performed on an Illumina HiSeq 2500. A second PCR of roughly 6 to 12 cycles was performed with a sample-barcoded 5' primer and a J-beta primer mix. Through fastp at Q25 and MiXCR, TCRdb rebuilt clones from the public reads, retaining in-frame beta chains. Every entry covers one CDR3 protein and lists the most common genes and DNA from its rows. This sample has about 780,000 distinct CDR3 sequences in its table, and about 62% of those were observed once. Together, the top ten hold 25% to 35% of the sample. Sequencing was carried out using blood. Receptors were obtained from a man aged 25 to 45 in good health.

The J gene is TRBJ2-5, the V gene TRBV6-2 or TRBV6-3; TRBD2 matches 9 bases. Germline CDR1 reads MNHEY; CDR2 reads SVGEGT. The V and J ends lost 1 base and 0 bases, in that order; junction bases with no gene match: 9. This CDR3 is built from 18 residues. CDR3 DNA sequence: TGTGCCAGCAGTTACTTCGCCAGCGGGGGGCCGAACCAAGAGACCCAGTACTTC. This translates into CASSYFASGGPNQETQYF.

As concerns this clonotype: At one end, the junction sequence differs from germline, possibly due to a read error. The chain couples TRBV28 to TRBJ1-2; the D gene is possibly TRBD1 (5 bases). There are 12 residues in the CDR3. Germline assignment: CDR1 MDHEN and CDR2 SYDVKM. CDR3 sequence: CASRSGDYGYTF. The CDR3 bases are TGTGCCAGCAGATCGGGGGACTATGGTTACACCTTC.

The chain links TRBV2 to TRBJ2-7; 9 nucleotides match TRBD1. The CDR3 totals 16 residues. V shed 6 bases, J shed 2 bases, and the junction held 11 bases outside the gene matches. Germline CDR1 reads SNHLY; CDR2 reads FYNNEI. The CDR3 nucleotides are TGTGCCAGCAGGCCATCCCGACAGGGGGGGACCTACGAGCAGTACTTC. Protein product: CASRPSRQGGTYEQYF.

The genes are TRBV6-4 and TRBJ2-4, with D unclear. TRBJ2-7 explains the end of the DNA better; the J call may be wrong. CDR1 and CDR2 (germline): MRHNA, SNTAGT. The length of the CDR3 is 12 residues. CDR3 nucleotides: TGTGCCAGCAGGAGCGACCCCTACGAGCAGTACTTC. Its translation: CASRSDPYEQYF.

J is TRBJ2-4 and V is TRBV5-1, with TRBD1 matching 10 bases. The DNA end is a closer match to TRBJ2-7, so the J assignment may be wrong. Germline V gene lookup returns CDR1 SGHRS and CDR2 YFSETQ. This CDR3 contains 15 residues. The chain's CDR3 is CASSAETGGVYEQYF. Written as DNA, the CDR3 is TGCGCCAGCAGCGCGGAGACAGGGGGCGTCTACGAGCAGTACTTC.

The sample holds a few counts of this clonotype. CDR3 sequence (DNA): TGTGCCAGCAGCCCCAGGGGGCGCGGCTATGGCTACACCTTC. Residues: CASSPRGRGYGYTF. The chain employs TRBV7-2 and TRBJ1-2, with 8 bases that match TRBD1. The CDR3 loop spans 14 amino acids. Germline V gives CDR1 SGHTA, CDR2 FQGNSA. The V and J ends lost 5 bases and 4 bases, in that order; junction bases with no gene match: 6. Combining the CDR3 with reference TRBV7-2 and TRBJ1-2 gives the whole variable domain GAGVSQSPSNKVTEKGKDVELRCDPISGHTALYWYRQSLGQGLEFLIYFQGNSAPDKSGLPSDRFSAERTGGSVSTLTIQRTQQEDSAVYLCASSPRGRGYGYTFGSGTRLTVV.

This chain joins TRBV25-1 and TRBJ2-1; D unresolved. With 6 bases removed from V and 5 bases from J, the gap between germline ends came to 14 bases. Germline-derived CDR1 and CDR2 are MGHDK and SYGVNS. This CDR3 region has 14 residues. The CDR3 spells CASRAPDVHNEQFF. DNA of the CDR3: TGTGCCAGCAGAGCTCCTGACGTCCACAATGAGCAGTTCTTC.

The chain couples TRBV6-5 to TRBJ2-4; tentative D call: TRBD2 (7 bases). Trimming took 2 bases from V and 0 from J, leaving 11 bases between them. From germline, CDR1 is MNHEY and CDR2 SVGAGI. CDR3 length: 16 residues. This CDR3 reads CASSYGGGLAKNIQYF. In DNA form, the CDR3 reads TGTGCCAGCAGTTACGGGGGGGGCCTAGCCAAAAACATTCAGTACTTC.

Ten or more counts support this clonotype. This chain connects TRBV20-1 to TRBJ2-3, with 14 bases matching TRBD2. Germline V CDR1 and CDR2: DFQATT, SNEGSKA (reference sequence). The CDR3 runs to 16 residues. The junction had 5 bases not matched to a gene; V was cut back by 6 bases and J by 0 bases. As DNA, the CDR3 is TGCAGTGCAGAGACTAGCGGGGGGGTAAGCACAGATACGCAGTATTTT. This codes for CSAETSGGVSTDTQYF.

This clonotype was counted only a few times. The chain couples TRBV20-1 to TRBJ1-2; 7 positions match TRBD1. CDR1 and CDR2 (germline): DFQATT, SNEGSKA (reference sequence). The length of the CDR3 is 13 residues. With V trimmed by 5 bases and J by 2 bases, 5 bases remained unmatched. CDR3 sequence: CSASDRNNYGYTF. As DNA, the CDR3 is TGCAGTGCTTCGGACAGGAACAACTATGGCTACACCTTC.